A single T cell receptor (beta chain) is shown here with its context. Its antigen is undetermined. This entry is derived from a study of chemoradiotherapy in HPV16-positive cancers. Broader study findings: Only two HPV16-positive patients supplied the functional HPV-specificity definition.

V shed 0 bases, J shed 4 bases, and the junction held 2 bases outside the gene matches. Germline CDR1 is SGDLS and CDR2 is YYNGEE. This CDR3 is built from 16 residues. The table came from immunoSEQ multiplex PCR; TCRdb's copy has only in-frame clones and leaves some out. Here the sample spans 7,000 or so clones, 89% being singletons. The source is a human donor with HPV-associated anogenital cancer. This rearrangement joins TRBV9 to TRBJ2-1; 12 bases line up with TRBD2. This material consisted of tumor tissue, taken from a patient who underwent chemoradiotherapy. Written as DNA, the CDR3 is TGTGCCAGCAGCGTAGGACTAGCGGGAGCATACAATGAGCAGTTCTTC. Translated, it gives CASSVGLAGAYNEQFF.